The T cell receptor beta chain under discussion was sequenced for a study of shared clonotypes between healthy human individuals. Broader study findings: Shared clonotypes across all four donors exceeded non-shared ones in generation probability.

J gave up 0 bases and V 1 base, and 3 bases lay outside the gene matches. CDR1 and CDR2 (germline): SGHDN, FVKESK. This CDR3 comprises 16 residues. Worth noting for this clone: Antigen unknown.

Generated by immunoSEQ multiplex PCR, the TCRdb table keeps only in-frame clones and is missing some. The sample contains fewer than 1.8 million clones, approximately 98.5% of which appear only once. The chain is built from TRBV14 and TRBJ2-7; 10 nucleotides match TRBD2. The TCR comes from a man younger than 40 in good health. The sequenced material came from naive CD4+ T cells sorted from blood. Documented subset: CD45RA+ positively selected. Here the CDR3 reads CASSQGPSGSSYEQYF. The CDR3 DNA is TGTGCCAGCAGCCAAGGCCCTAGCGGGAGCTCCTACGAGCAGTACTTC. Drawing the rest from reference TRBV14 and TRBJ2-7, the complete variable domain is EAGVTQFPSHSVIEKGQTVTLRCDPISGHDNLYWYRRVMGKEIKFLLHFVKESKQDESGMPNNRFLAERTGGTYSTLKVQPAELEDSGVYFCASSQGPSGSSYEQYFGPGTRLTVT.